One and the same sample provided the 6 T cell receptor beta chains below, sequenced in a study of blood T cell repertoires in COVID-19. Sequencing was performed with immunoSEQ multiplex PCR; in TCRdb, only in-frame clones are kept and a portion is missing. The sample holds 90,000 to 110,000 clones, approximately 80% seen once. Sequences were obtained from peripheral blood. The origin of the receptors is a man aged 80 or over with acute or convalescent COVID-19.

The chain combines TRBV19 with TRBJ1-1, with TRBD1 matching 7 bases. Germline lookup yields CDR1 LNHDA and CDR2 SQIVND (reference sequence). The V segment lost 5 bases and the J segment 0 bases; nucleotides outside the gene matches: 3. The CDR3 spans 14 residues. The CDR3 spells CASSGGTVNTEAFF. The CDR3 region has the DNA TGTGCCAGTAGTGGAGGGACAGTGAACACTGAAGCTTTCTTT.

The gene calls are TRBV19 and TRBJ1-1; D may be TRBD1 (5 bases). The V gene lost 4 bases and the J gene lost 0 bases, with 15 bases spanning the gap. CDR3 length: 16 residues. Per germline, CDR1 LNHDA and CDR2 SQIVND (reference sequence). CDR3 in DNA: TGTGCCAGTAGTACCCTCGACAGTAAAATGAACACTGAAGCTTTCTTT. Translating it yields CASSTLDSKMNTEAFF.

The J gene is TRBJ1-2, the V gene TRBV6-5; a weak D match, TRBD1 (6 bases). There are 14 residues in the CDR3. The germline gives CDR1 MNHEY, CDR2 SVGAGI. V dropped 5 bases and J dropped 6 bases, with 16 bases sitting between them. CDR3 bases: TGTGCCAGCAGTAGTACAGGGAGGGCGGATGGCTACACCTTC. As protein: CASSSTGRADGYTF.

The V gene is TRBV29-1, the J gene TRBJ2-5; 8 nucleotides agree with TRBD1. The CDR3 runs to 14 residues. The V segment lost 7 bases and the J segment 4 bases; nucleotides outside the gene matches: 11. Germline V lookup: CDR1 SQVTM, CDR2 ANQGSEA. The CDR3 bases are TGCAGCGCCCTTAAGCAGGGGGCTAGAGAGACCCAGTACTTC. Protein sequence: CSALKQGARETQYF.

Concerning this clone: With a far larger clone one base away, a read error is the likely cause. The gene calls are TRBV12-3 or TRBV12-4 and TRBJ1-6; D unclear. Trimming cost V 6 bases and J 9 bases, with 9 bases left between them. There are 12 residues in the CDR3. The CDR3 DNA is TGTGCCAGCAGCCGGGAGGGTTCACCCCTCCACTTT. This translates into CASSREGSPLHF.

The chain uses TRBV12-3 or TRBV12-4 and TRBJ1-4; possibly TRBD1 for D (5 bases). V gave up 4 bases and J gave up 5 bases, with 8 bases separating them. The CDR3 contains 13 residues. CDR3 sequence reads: CASSSQGNEKLFF. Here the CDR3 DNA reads TGTGCCAGCAGTTCTCAGGGAAATGAAAAACTGTTTTTT.